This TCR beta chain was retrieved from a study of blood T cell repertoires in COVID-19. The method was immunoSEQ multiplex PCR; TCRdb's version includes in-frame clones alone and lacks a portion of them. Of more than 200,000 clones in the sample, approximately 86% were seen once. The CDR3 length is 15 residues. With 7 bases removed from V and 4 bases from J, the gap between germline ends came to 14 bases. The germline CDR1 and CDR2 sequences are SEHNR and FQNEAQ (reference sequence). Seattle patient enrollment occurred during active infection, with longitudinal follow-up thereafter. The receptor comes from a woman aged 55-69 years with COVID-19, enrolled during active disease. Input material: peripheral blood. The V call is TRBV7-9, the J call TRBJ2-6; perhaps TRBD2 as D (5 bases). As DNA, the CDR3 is TGTGCCAGCACCGGGCGGAGGTTCGGGGCCAACGTCCTGACTTTC. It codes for CASTGRRFGANVLTF.